This T cell receptor beta chain was obtained from a study of post-analysis software for immune sequencing data. Study results and caveats: The normalized Chao1 diversity of multiple sclerosis patients was significantly lower than that of controls. Roughly 5 TRBV segments (TRBV5-6, TRBV5-1 and TRBV20-1 among them) occurred more frequently in patients than in controls.

As to this clonotype: Antigen unknown.

Carried by the TCR beta cDNA libraries were unique molecular identifiers. TCRdb re-derived calls from the PCR reads in MiXCR, one entry per CDR3 protein. Among about 810,000 distinct CDR3 sequences listed, around 50% were seen once. The CDR3 is 12 amino acids. Trimming removed 4 bases from V and 8 bases from J, with 14 bases in between. From germline, CDR1 is SQVTM and CDR2 ANQGSEA. This sequence joins TRBV29-1 and TRBJ1-2; D is perhaps TRBD1 (5 bases). The sequenced sample was blood. The TCR was taken from a girl aged 5 to 17 with multiple sclerosis. CDR3 coding DNA: TGCAGCGTTGTATGGCAGGGACTCGGCTACACCTTC. Translated, it gives CSVVWQGLGYTF.